Shown below are 30 T cell receptor beta chains from a single sample sequenced in a study of blood T cell repertoires in COVID-19 (dated by TCRdb to 2020 to 2021). The library came from the immunoSEQ multiplex PCR assay. The clones in this table, taken by TCRdb from immuneACCESS, are in-frame only. Not every clone is retained; where verified, under half of the shortfall comes from an unresolved V gene, and the cause of the rest is unknown. The sample yields about 42,000 clones; around 86% were counted once. Together, the top ten hold about 0.36% of the sample. Sequencing was done on a sample of peripheral blood. Every receptor here comes from a human donor in a cohort sampled during active COVID-19.

The chain recombines TRBV12-3 or TRBV12-4 with TRBJ1-2, with 8 bases identical to TRBD1. CDR3 length: 13 amino acids. Trimming cost V 6 bases and J 5 bases; bases outside gene matches: 5. This chain's CDR3 is CASSPGQDYGYTF. DNA of the CDR3: TGTGCCAGCAGCCCGGGACAGGATTATGGCTACACCTTC.

This rearrangement joins TRBV6-5 to TRBJ2-7, with 10 bases lining up with TRBD1. There are 15 residues in the CDR3. Germline values: CDR1 MNHEY, CDR2 SVGAGI. V shed 0 bases and J 4 bases; nucleotides not matched to a gene: 3. The CDR3 coding sequence is TGTGCCAGCAGTTACTCGACAGGGGGCACATACGAGCAGTACTTC. Protein: CASSYSTGGTYEQYF.

The chain has TRBV6-2 or TRBV6-3 and TRBJ1-1; no clear D. In germline, CDR1 is MNHEY, CDR2 SVGEGT. The CDR3 covers 16 residues. V was clipped by 5 bases and J by 1 base, with 17 bases between them. In DNA form, the CDR3 reads TGTGCCAGCAGTGAGGAGTCCCACTATCCGAACACTGAAGCTTTCTTT. This sequence encodes CASSEESHYPNTEAFF.

The genes are TRBV6-5 and TRBJ1-1; 7 nucleotides line up with TRBD1. In germline, CDR1 is MNHEY, CDR2 SVGAGI. Trimming cost V 7 bases and J 11 bases; bases outside gene matches: 7. The CDR3 has 11 residues. CDR3 residues: CASIRGQAAFF. CDR3 nucleotides: TGTGCCAGCATTAGAGGACAGGCGGCTTTCTTT.

The chain recombines TRBV15 with TRBJ2-2, with 8 positions matching TRBD2. Germline CDR1 LNHNV, CDR2 YYDKDF (reference sequence). CDR3 size: 17 residues. With 0 bases clipped from V and 5 bases from J, the junction kept 8 bases outside the gene matches. CDR3 in amino acids: CATSRDLAGGMTGELFF. In nucleotides, the CDR3 is TGTGCCACCAGCAGAGATCTGGCGGGGGGTATGACCGGGGAGCTGTTTTTT.

The chain has TRBV10-2 and TRBJ2-7, with D tentatively TRBD1 (5 bases). The V end was cut by 8 bases, the J end by 3 bases, with 11 bases between. The CDR3 runs to 12 residues. Germline lookup yields CDR1 WSHSY and CDR2 SAAADI. CDR3 in amino acids: CASSTGHYEQYF. The CDR3 nucleotides are TGCGCCAGCTCTACAGGTCACTACGAGCAGTACTTC.

CDR3 residues: CASSLDWGQGESLNTEAFF. The CDR3 region has the DNA TGTGCCAGCAGCTTAGATTGGGGACAGGGGGAATCCTTGAACACTGAAGCTTTCTTT. The V call is TRBV7-6, the J call TRBJ1-1; 11 nucleotides line up with TRBD1. Trimming removed 1 base from V and 0 bases from J; junction bases left unmatched: 10. Germline values: CDR1 SGHVS, CDR2 FNYEAQ. The CDR3 is made up of 19 amino acids.

The chain uses TRBV28 and TRBJ1-4; 7 bases match TRBD1. With V trimmed by 3 bases and J by 6 bases, 4 bases remained unmatched. The CDR3 runs 14 residues. The germline gives CDR1 MDHEN, CDR2 SYDVKM. The CDR3 DNA reads as TGTGCCAGCAGTTTGGACAGGCCGGATGAAAAACTGTTTTTT. As protein: CASSLDRPDEKLFF.

The chain couples TRBV27 to TRBJ1-1, with 7 bases matching TRBD1. V was pared by 3 bases and J by 5 bases, with 6 bases of the junction left unmatched. The V gene's germline CDR1 is MNHEY and CDR2 SMNVEV (reference sequence). The CDR3 totals 14 residues. This CDR3 is CASSFQGDGTEAFF. In DNA, the CDR3 is TGTGCCAGCAGTTTCCAGGGGGATGGGACTGAAGCTTTCTTT.

The chain uses TRBV28 and TRBJ1-1; 8 bases map to TRBD1. The junction had 7 bases not matched to a gene; V was cut back by 6 bases and J by 1 base. This CDR3 comprises 15 residues. In germline, CDR1 is MDHEN, CDR2 SYDVKM. The DNA of the CDR3 is TGTGCCAGCAGCCTGACAGGGGAAACGAACACTGAAGCTTTCTTT. This sequence encodes CASSLTGETNTEAFF. The complete variable domain, with remaining parts taken from reference TRBV28 and TRBJ1-1, reads DVKVTQSSRYLVKRTGEKVFLECVQDMDHENMFWYRQDPGLGLRLIYFSYDVKMKEKGDIPEGYSVSREKKERFSLILESASTNQTSMYLCASSLTGETNTEAFFGQGTRLTVV.

This chain joins TRBV6-5 and TRBJ1-2, with 9 bases fitting TRBD1. CDR3 length: 15 residues. The germline V gene has CDR1 MNHEY and CDR2 SVGAGI. V was clipped by 5 bases and J by 7 bases; unmatched bases: 11. The CDR3 nucleotides are TGTGCCAGCAGTCCCTCCCGGGACAGGGTCGGTGGCTACACCTTC. Encoded protein: CASSPSRDRVGGYTF.

The chain recombines TRBV11-2 with TRBJ2-2; possibly TRBD1 for D (6 bases). This CDR3 spans 17 amino acids. Germline CDR1 reads SGHAT; CDR2 reads FQNNGV. Trimming took 3 bases from V and 2 from J, leaving 16 bases between them. CDR3 nucleotides: TGTGCCAGCAGCTTCCATGGGACACCACTCAACACCGGGGAGCTGTTTTTT. Encoded protein: CASSFHGTPLNTGELFF.

The chain uses TRBV6-5 and TRBJ1-2; 8 bases match TRBD1. The CDR3 contains 15 residues. With 2 bases clipped from V and 7 bases from J, the junction kept 9 bases outside the gene matches. Per germline, CDR1 MNHEY and CDR2 SVGAGI. The CDR3 loop reads CASSYVGQGQGGYTF. The CDR3 DNA is TGTGCCAGCAGTTACGTCGGACAGGGACAAGGTGGCTACACCTTC.

This clone came up once. V and J are TRBV5-1 and TRBJ2-7; 7 positions agree with TRBD2. Germline values: CDR1 SGHRS, CDR2 YFSETQ. The CDR3 is made up of 16 amino acids. V was clipped by 3 bases and J by 4 bases; unmatched bases: 13. This chain's CDR3 is CASSSSGGLGFYEQYF. The CDR3, as DNA: TGCGCCAGCAGCTCCTCGGGGGGACTCGGGTTTTACGAGCAGTACTTC.

The rearrangement links TRBV9 to TRBJ2-3; D may be TRBD1 (6 bases). Germline loops: CDR1 SGDLS, CDR2 YYNGEE. V was shortened by 0 bases and J by 1 base, with 6 bases between the two germline ends. This CDR3 has 14 residues. CDR3 amino acids: CASSVDRGTDTQYF. CDR3 sequence (DNA): TGTGCCAGCAGCGTAGACAGGGGCACAGATACGCAGTATTTT.

The chain carries TRBV19 and TRBJ1-2; TRBD1 is a possible D gene (6 bases). The CDR3 has 13 residues. V gave up 6 bases and J gave up 1 base, with 9 bases separating them. Germline V gene lookup returns CDR1 LNHDA and CDR2 SQIVND (reference sequence). The CDR3 spells CASRGDINYGYTF. The CDR3 DNA follows: TGTGCCAGTAGGGGGGACATTAACTATGGCTACACCTTC.

This clone turned up a few times. The chain couples TRBV6-5 to TRBJ2-1; 9 positions agree with TRBD2. The CDR3 contains 14 residues. Germline CDR1 is MNHEY and CDR2 is SVGAGI. With 6 bases clipped from V and 8 bases from J, the junction kept 8 bases outside the gene matches. Here the CDR3 DNA reads TGTGCCAGCAGCCTGGGACTAGCTGGGGATGAGCAGTTCTTC. Translation gives CASSLGLAGDEQFF.

The chain joins TRBV9 to TRBJ2-3; a possible D gene is TRBD2 (7 bases). Between the trimmed V and J ends, which lost 5 bases and 2 bases, there was a span of 21 bases. The CDR3 loop spans 17 amino acids. Germline assignment: CDR1 SGDLS and CDR2 YYNGEE. The CDR3: CASSALGAGAATDTQYF. The CDR3 DNA reads as TGTGCCAGCAGTGCTCTGGGGGCGGGGGCTGCCACAGATACGCAGTATTTT.

This chain links TRBV3-1 (or the pseudogene TRBV3-2) with TRBJ1-2; the D gene is possibly TRBD1 (5 bases). The CDR3 is made up of 15 amino acids. Trimming took 0 bases from V and 0 from J, leaving 8 bases between them. Germline CDR1 is LGHDT and CDR2 is YNNKEL (reference sequence). This CDR3 reads CASSQDGASNYGYTF. The CDR3 DNA reads TGTGCCAGCAGCCAAGATGGGGCCTCTAACTATGGCTACACCTTC.

The CDR3 DNA follows: TGTGCCAGCAGCCCGGGTGGAAATGCTAATCAGCCCCAGCATTTT. It codes for CASSPGGNANQPQHF. The rearrangement joins TRBV2 to TRBJ1-5; D is unresolved. The germline gives CDR1 SNHLY, CDR2 FYNNEI. The CDR3 loop spans 15 amino acids. V lost 6 bases and J 4 bases, leaving 16 bases between the germline ends. Based on the CDR3 plus reference TRBV2 and TRBJ1-5, the full variable domain is EPEVTQTPSHQVTQMGQEVILRCVPISNHLYFYWYRQILGQKVEFLVSFYNNEISEKSEIFDDQFSVERPDGSNFTLKIRSTKLEDSAMYFCASSPGGNANQPQHFGDGTRLSIL.

The genes are TRBV7-2 and TRBJ1-1, with a tentative D call TRBD1 (5 bases). Looked up from germline, CDR1 is SGHTA and CDR2 is FQGNSA. The CDR3 has 13 amino acids. Between the trimmed V and J ends, which lost 2 bases and 5 bases, there was a span of 9 bases. This CDR3 is CASSLLRGTEAFF. The CDR3 nucleotides are TGTGCCAGCAGCTTATTACGGGGGACTGAAGCTTTCTTT.

The rearrangement joins TRBV11-2 to TRBJ2-7; TRBD1 agrees at 9 bases. V lost 4 bases and J lost 7; bases outside the gene matches: 17. The germline gives CDR1 SGHAT, CDR2 FQNNGV. The CDR3 totals 17 residues. The CDR3 is CASSSLRRGQGRREQYF. For the CDR3, the DNA is TGTGCCAGCAGCTCGCTAAGGAGGGGACAGGGACGTCGAGAGCAGTACTTC. Full variable domain (rest looked up from reference TRBV11-2 and TRBJ2-7): EAGVAQSPRYKIIEKRQSVAFWCNPISGHATLYWYQQILGQGPKLLIQFQNNGVVDDSQLPKDRFSAERLKGVDSTLKIQPAKLEDSAVYLCASSSLRRGQGRREQYFGPGTRLTVT.

The chain joins TRBV11-3 to TRBJ1-6, with D perhaps matching TRBD1 (5 bases). The CDR3 loop spans 13 amino acids. Germline V CDR1 and CDR2: SGHNT, YENEEA. The ends were cut back, 6 bases at V and 5 bases at J, with 8 bases in the middle. The CDR3 spells CASSRGNNSPLHF. The CDR3 region has the DNA TGTGCCAGCAGTAGGGGAAATAATTCACCCCTCCACTTT. Using reference TRBV11-3 and TRBJ1-6 for the parts outside the CDR3, the full variable domain is EAGVVQSPRYKIIEKKQPVAFWCNPISGHNTLYWYLQNLGQGPELLIRYENEEAVDDSQLPKDRFSAERLKGVDSTLKIQPAELGDSAVYLCASSRGNNSPLHFGNGTRLTVT.

J is TRBJ2-7 and V is TRBV11-2, with D possibly TRBD1 on 6 matching bases. Germline assignment: CDR1 SGHAT and CDR2 FQNNGV. The CDR3 spans 19 residues. With 6 bases removed from V and 5 bases from J, the gap between germline ends came to 32 bases. CDR3 amino acids: CASSRLVQGRLPRRDEQYF. CDR3 coding DNA: TGTGCCAGCAGTCGTCTCGTACAGGGCCGACTTCCACGAAGGGACGAGCAGTACTTC.

The chain employs TRBV9 and TRBJ1-1; D possibly corresponds to TRBD1 (6 bases). V lost 1 base and J lost 0, with 7 bases in between. There are 14 residues in the CDR3. The germline V gene encodes CDR1 SGDLS and CDR2 YYNGEE. The DNA of the CDR3 is TGTGCCAGCAGCGTATCAGGGGTGAACACTGAAGCTTTCTTT. Its protein is CASSVSGVNTEAFF.

V usage is TRBV27 and J usage is TRBJ2-1, with D perhaps matching TRBD2 (7 bases). From germline, CDR1 is MNHEY and CDR2 SMNVEV (reference sequence). Trimming cost V 6 bases and J 5 bases, with 20 bases left between them. The CDR3 is made up of 16 amino acids. DNA for the CDR3: TGTGCCAGCAGCTTCGTGGGTAGGGGGGGTGACAATGAGCAGTTCTTC. It is translated as CASSFVGRGGDNEQFF.

The chain couples TRBV27 to TRBJ1-6, with D uncertain. V lost 3 bases, J lost 4 bases, and 7 bases lay in between. The germline gives CDR1 MNHEY, CDR2 SMNVEV (reference sequence). The CDR3 contains 14 residues. The CDR3 sequence: CASSFTGYNSPLHF. The CDR3 DNA is TGTGCCAGCAGTTTTACGGGGTATAATTCACCCCTCCACTTT.

The V gene is TRBV6-5, the J gene TRBJ2-7; 9 nucleotides match TRBD1. The germline V gene has CDR1 MNHEY and CDR2 SVGAGI. CDR3 length: 14 residues. Germline trimming cut 9 bases from V and 2 bases from J; bases unmatched to any gene: 8. Here the CDR3 DNA reads TGTGCCAGTGATCCGGGACAGGGAACCTACGAGCAGTACTTC. Translating it yields CASDPGQGTYEQYF.

The J gene is TRBJ1-2, the V gene TRBV14, with no clear D. Germline V gene lookup returns CDR1 SGHDN and CDR2 FVKESK. Trimming took off 0 bases at V and 3 bases at J, with 11 bases between the two ends. This CDR3 has 15 amino acids. CDR3 protein: CASSQDAGLYYGYTF. As DNA, the CDR3 is TGTGCCAGCAGCCAAGACGCGGGCCTCTACTATGGCTACACCTTC.

V usage is TRBV6-2 or TRBV6-3 and J usage is TRBJ2-7, with 11 bases aligning to TRBD2. The CDR3 sequence is 14 residues long. J was trimmed by 7 bases and V by 6 bases; bases with no gene match: 8. CDR1 and CDR2 (germline): MNHEY, SVGEGT. In DNA form, the CDR3 reads TGTGCCAGCAGCCGACTAGCGGGGCGTCCGGAGCAGTACTTC. Protein sequence: CASSRLAGRPEQYF.